This T cell receptor (beta chain) was identified in a study of blood T cell repertoires in COVID-19. Overall study context: Sources were T cells, B-cell-depleted T cells, or PBMCs; the material itself was cDNA or gDNA.

Authors' methods: Amplified reference gene primers provided the basis for estimating nucleated cell counts. Generated by immunoSEQ multiplex PCR, the TCRdb table keeps only in-frame clones and is missing some. The DNA gave D and trimming, while V, J and clone size come from that table. The sample records some 240,000 clones, roughly 80% being singletons. Trimming took 4 bases from V and 5 from J; bases not matched to a gene: 3. CDR3 length: 14 amino acids. Germline V gene sequence: CDR1 SGHTA, CDR2 FQGTGA. Specimen: peripheral blood. The receptor's source is a woman aged 70-85 years with acute or convalescent COVID-19. This rearrangement joins TRBV7-3 to TRBJ2-3; 10 nucleotides align to TRBD1. CDR3 nucleotide sequence: TGTGCCAGCAGCTCGACAGGGGGCGAAGATACGCAGTATTTT. This encodes CASSSTGGEDTQYF.